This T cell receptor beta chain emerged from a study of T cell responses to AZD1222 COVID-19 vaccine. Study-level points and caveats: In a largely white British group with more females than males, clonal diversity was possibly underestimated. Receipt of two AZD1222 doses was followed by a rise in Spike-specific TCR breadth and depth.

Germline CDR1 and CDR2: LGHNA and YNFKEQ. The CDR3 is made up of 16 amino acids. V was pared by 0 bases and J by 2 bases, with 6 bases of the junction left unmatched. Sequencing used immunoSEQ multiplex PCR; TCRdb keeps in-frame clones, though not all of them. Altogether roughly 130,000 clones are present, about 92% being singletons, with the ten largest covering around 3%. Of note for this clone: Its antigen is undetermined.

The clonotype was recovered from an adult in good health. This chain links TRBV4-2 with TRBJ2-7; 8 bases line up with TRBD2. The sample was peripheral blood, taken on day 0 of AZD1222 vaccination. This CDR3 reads CASSQESGRLTYEQYF. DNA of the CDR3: TGTGCCAGCAGCCAAGAAAGCGGGAGATTAACCTACGAGCAGTACTTC.